This T cell receptor beta chain was captured by sequencing in a study of technical replicates of blood from a few donors. CDR3 length equals 16 residues. The germline CDR1 and CDR2 sequences are SGHVS and FNYEAQ. The germline V and J ends were trimmed by 7 bases and 1 base, with 18 bases remaining between them. Only in-frame clones appear in the TCRdb table, and some are missing; sequencing was by immunoSEQ multiplex PCR. The sample consists of 74,000 or so clones, around nine tenths of them appearing once. Sample: T cells isolated from PBMCs. The chain recombines TRBV7-6 with TRBJ2-3; D may be TRBD2 (6 bases). The clonotype originates from a human donor in good health. CDR3 sequence: CASTSAWASGTDTQYF. CDR3 in DNA: TGTGCCAGCACCTCGGCCTGGGCTAGCGGCACAGATACGCAGTATTTT.